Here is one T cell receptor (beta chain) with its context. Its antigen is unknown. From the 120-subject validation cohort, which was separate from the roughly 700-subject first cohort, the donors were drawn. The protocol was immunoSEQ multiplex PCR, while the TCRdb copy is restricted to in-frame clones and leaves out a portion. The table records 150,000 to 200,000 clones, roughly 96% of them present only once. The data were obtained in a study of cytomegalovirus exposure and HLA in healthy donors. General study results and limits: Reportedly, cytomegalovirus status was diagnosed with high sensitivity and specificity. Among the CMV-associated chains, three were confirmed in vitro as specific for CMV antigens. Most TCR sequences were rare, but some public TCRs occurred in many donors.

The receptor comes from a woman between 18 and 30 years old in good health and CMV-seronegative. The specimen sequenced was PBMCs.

The CDR3 loop reads CASSPHWDSEAFF. DNA of the CDR3: TGTGCCAGCTCACCACATTGGGACAGTGAAGCTTTCTTT. This chain joins TRBV18 and TRBJ1-1; 7 nucleotides agree with TRBD1. This CDR3 spans 13 amino acids. In germline, CDR1 is KGHSH, CDR2 LQKENI. The V and J ends lost 1 base and 7 bases, in that order; junction bases with no gene match: 3.